This T cell receptor beta chain was identified in a study of cytomegalovirus exposure and HLA in healthy donors. PCR primers comprised 60 Vbeta and 13 Jbeta primers. Repertoires were generated with immunoSEQ multiplex PCR, while TCRdb's copy carries only in-frame clones and drops some. The table lists about 130,000 clones, about 84% of them singletons, with roughly 1.1% in the top ten. Trimming took 4 bases from V and 0 from J, leaving 10 bases between them. Germline-derived CDR1 and CDR2 are ENHRY and SYGVKD. The CDR3 is 14 residues long. A few counts support this clone. Its antigen is currently unknown. Points from the study as a whole: Analysis performed later found roughly 18,000 TCR beta sequences associated with HLA alleles at 0.05 false discovery rate.

The TCR was taken from a boy between 10 and 17 years old in good health and CMV-seronegative. Specimen: PBMCs. This chain links TRBV10-3 with TRBJ2-7, with TRBD1 as a possible D gene (6 bases). For the CDR3, the DNA is TGTGCCATCAGTGTTGGGGGCAGCTCCTACGAGCAGTACTTC. Amino acids: CAISVGGSSYEQYF.